This TCR beta chain was sequenced in a study of cytomegalovirus exposure and HLA in healthy donors. Broader study findings: Earlier analysis looked at TCR beta V segments, and most were productive about 87% or about 30% of the time. The HLA-A and HLA-B alleles of most subjects were reportedly predicted accurately from TCR beta sequences.

A single count supports this clone. Its antigen is as yet unknown. The V and J ends lost 3 bases and 0 bases, in that order; junction bases with no gene match: 2. Germline assignment: CDR1 SGHRS and CDR2 YFSETQ. The CDR3 covers 15 residues. The PCR contained 60 Vbeta and 13 Jbeta primers. TCRdb's copy holds only in-frame clones and misses some; the assay was immunoSEQ multiplex PCR. The sample gives about 83,000 clones, under 80% of which show up once; 3.5% to 5% is in the top ten. This clonotype was sampled from a man between 60 and 75 years old in good health and CMV-seronegative. This sequence joins TRBV5-1 and TRBJ2-1; 8 bases are shared with TRBD1. The sequenced sample consisted of PBMCs. The CDR3 nucleotides read TGCGCCAGCAGCTCCGGGACAGGCTCCTACAATGAGCAGTTCTTC. It encodes CASSSGTGSYNEQFF.